The entry below describes one TCR beta chain. The V and J ends lost 3 bases and 2 bases, in that order; junction bases with no gene match: 1. The CDR3 covers 14 residues. The V gene's germline CDR1 is SGDLS and CDR2 YYNGEE. The entry originates in a study of blood T cell repertoires in COVID-19. Whole-study context: Some COVID-19 samples were acute and others convalescent; all came from the United States, Italy and Spain. The analysed material was cDNA or gDNA that came from T cells, B-cell-depleted T cells, or PBMCs.

Per the study methods: Reference gene primers were amplified, and this amplification served to estimate nucleated cell counts. Measured with immunoSEQ multiplex PCR; TCRdb has only the in-frame clones, and not every one. V, J and clone size derive from that table, while D and trimming were established from the DNA sequence. The data contain around 250,000 clones, roughly 84% of them singletons. Sequenced: peripheral blood. The chain carries TRBV9 and TRBJ2-3; 9 bases line up with TRBD2. This TCR came from a woman under 30 with acute or convalescent COVID-19. The DNA for the CDR3 is TGTGCCAGCAGCGGACTAGCGGTCACAGATACGCAGTATTTT. Encoded protein: CASSGLAVTDTQYF.